The sample holds one count of the clone carrying this T cell receptor beta chain. Its target is not known. Sorting defined naive CD8 T cells as CD8+CD4-CCR7+CD45RA+. The ends were cut back, 8 bases at V and 5 bases at J, with 12 bases in the middle. The CDR3 has 13 amino acids. Germline-derived CDR1 and CDR2 are SEHNR and FQNEAQ (reference sequence). The source of the sample is a study of molecular identifiers for immune sequencing clone quantification. Study findings and constraints: Spiked Jurkat TCR RNA from one cell was reportedly detectable among fewer than 1.3 million naive cells.

Previously described methods and listed TCR primers were employed for the bulk TCR libraries. MiXCR, run by TCRdb on the PCR reads, gives a single entry per CDR3 protein. The table lists about 630,000 distinct CDR3 sequences, approximately 24% of them singletons. The rearrangement uses TRBV7-9 and TRBJ1-4; unclear D gene. This receptor was identified in a human donor in good health. Some libraries in this study had Jurkat cell RNA spiked in. The specimen was naive CD8+ T cells from blood, with Jurkat cell RNA spiked in. Subset of the sample: FACS-sorted CD8+CD4-CCR7+CD45RA+ naive T cells. The DNA for the CDR3 is TGTGCCAGCCGCCCTACCGAGAATGAAAAACTGTTTTTT. It yields the protein CASRPTENEKLFF.